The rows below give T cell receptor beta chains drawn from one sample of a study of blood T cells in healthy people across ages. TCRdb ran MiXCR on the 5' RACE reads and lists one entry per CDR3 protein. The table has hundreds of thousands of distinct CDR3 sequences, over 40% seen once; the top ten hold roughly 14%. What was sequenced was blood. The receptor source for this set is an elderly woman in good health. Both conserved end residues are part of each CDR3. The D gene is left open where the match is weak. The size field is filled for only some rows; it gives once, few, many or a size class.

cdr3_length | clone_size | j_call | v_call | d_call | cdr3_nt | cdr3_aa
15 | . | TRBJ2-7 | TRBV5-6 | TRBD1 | TGTGCCAGCAGCTTTACAGGGGCAATTTTTCGCGAGCAGTACTTC | CASSFTGAIFREQYF
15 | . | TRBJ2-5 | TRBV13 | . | TGTGCCAGCAGCGCAAGGACGGCTCCCCAAGAGACCCAGTACTTC | CASSARTAPQETQYF
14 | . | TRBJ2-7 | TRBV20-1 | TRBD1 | TGCAGTGCCCGAACTAGACAGGGGCGCTACGAGCAGTACTTC | CSARTRQGRYEQYF
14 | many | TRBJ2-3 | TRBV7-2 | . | TGTGCCAGCAGCTTAGCAAGAAGCACAGATACGCAGTATTTT | CASSLARSTDTQYF
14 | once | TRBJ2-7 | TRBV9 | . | TGTGCCAGCAGCGGTCCGGATAGCGGCTACGAGCAGTACTTC | CASSGPDSGYEQYF
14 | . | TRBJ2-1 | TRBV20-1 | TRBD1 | TGCAGTGCTACCGGGACAGGGCACTACAATGAGCAGTTCTTC | CSATGTGHYNEQFF
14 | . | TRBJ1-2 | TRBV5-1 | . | TGCGCCAGCAGCTTGGTTGCGGCTCAGGATGGCTACACCTTC | CASSLVAAQDGYTF
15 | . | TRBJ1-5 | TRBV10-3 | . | TGTGCCATCAGTGTGGCCGACAGCGGCAATCAGCCCCAGCATTTT | CAISVADSGNQPQHF
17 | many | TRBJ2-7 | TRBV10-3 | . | TGTGCCATCAGTGAGTGGAGCCGACGGCTAGCGAGCTACGAGCAGTACTTC | CAISEWSRRLASYEQYF
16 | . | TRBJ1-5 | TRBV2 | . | TGTGCCAGCAGCCCCTCGGGGCCCGCTAGCAATCAGCCCCAGCATTTT | CASSPSGPASNQPQHF
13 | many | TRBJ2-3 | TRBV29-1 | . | TGCAGCGTTCAAGTGGGGGCAGGAGATACGCAGTATTTT | CSVQVGAGDTQYF
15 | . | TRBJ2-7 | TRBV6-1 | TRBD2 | TGTGCCAGCAGTGACTCTAGCGGGGGAGCCTACGAGCAGTACTTC | CASSDSSGGAYEQYF
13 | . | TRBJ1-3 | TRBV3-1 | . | TGTGCCAGCAGCCAAACGTATGGAAACACCATATATTTT | CASSQTYGNTIYF
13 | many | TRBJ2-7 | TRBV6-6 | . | TGTGCCAGCAGTTACCCGGGGGCCTACGAGCAGTACTTC | CASSYPGAYEQYF
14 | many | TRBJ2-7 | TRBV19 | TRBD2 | TGTGCCAGTAGTCCACAAGCGGGAGTTTACGAGCAGTACTTC | CASSPQAGVYEQYF
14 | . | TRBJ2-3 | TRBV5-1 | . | TGCGCCAGCAGCTTTGGGGCGGCTTCAGATACGCAGTATTTT | CASSFGAASDTQYF
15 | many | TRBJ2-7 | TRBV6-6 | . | TGTGCCAGCAGTCCCCCTCCTAGTCCCAACAATGAGCAGTACTTC | CASSPPPSPNNEQYF
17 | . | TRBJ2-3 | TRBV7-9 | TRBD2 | TGTGCCAGCAGCTCTATCCCGGGGGGGAGAAACACAGATACGCAGTATTTT | CASSSIPGGRNTDTQYF
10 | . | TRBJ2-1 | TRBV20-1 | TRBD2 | TGCAGTGCCCAGCGGGAGGAGCAGTTCTTC | CSAQREEQFF
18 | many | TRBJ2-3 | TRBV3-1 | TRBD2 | TGTGCCAGCAGCCAAGGATTGGTTACGAGCGGGGCCACAGATACGCAGTATTTT | CASSQGLVTSGATDTQYF
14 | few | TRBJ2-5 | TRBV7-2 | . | TGTGCCAGCAGCTTAGATCACTTTCAAGAGACCCAGTACTTC | CASSLDHFQETQYF
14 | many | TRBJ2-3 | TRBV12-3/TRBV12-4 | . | TGTGCCAGCAGTGACAGGACCTCCGGAGATACGCAGTATTTT | CASSDRTSGDTQYF
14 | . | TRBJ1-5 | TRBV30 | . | TGTGCCTGGAGACACCGGGACGGATATCAGCCCCAGCATTTT | CAWRHRDGYQPQHF
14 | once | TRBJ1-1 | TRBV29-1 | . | TGCAGCGTTGACTTCCCAGGGAGGAACACTGAAGCTTTCTTT | CSVDFPGRNTEAFF
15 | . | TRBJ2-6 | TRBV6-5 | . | TGTGCCAGCAGTTACGGTGTCTCTGGGGCCAACGTCCTGACTTTC | CASSYGVSGANVLTF
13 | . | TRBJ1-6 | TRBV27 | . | TGTGCCAGCAGTTTGGCGTGGGGTTCACCCCTCCACTTT | CASSLAWGSPLHF
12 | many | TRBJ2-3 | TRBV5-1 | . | TGTGCCAGCAGCTTTCCGGCAGATACGCAGTATTTT | CASSFPADTQYF
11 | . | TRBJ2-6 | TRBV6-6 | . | TGTGCCAGCTGGATGGCCAACGTCCTGACTTTC | CASWMANVLTF
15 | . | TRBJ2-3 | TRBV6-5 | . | TGTGCCAGCACAAGGGTCCCACACACTTTAGATACGCAGTATTTT | CASTRVPHTLDTQYF
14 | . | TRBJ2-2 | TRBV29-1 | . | TGCAGCGTCCAACTCGGAGGGAACACCGGGGAGCTGTTTTTT | CSVQLGGNTGELFF
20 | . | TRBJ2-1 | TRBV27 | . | TGTGCCAGCAGTTTAAGGCGCCCCGCCCCCGACAGCCCCTTTGACAATGAGCAGTTCTTC | CASSLRRPAPDSPFDNEQFF
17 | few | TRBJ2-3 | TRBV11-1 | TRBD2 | TGTGCCAGCAGCTTCCTTAGCGGCGGGAGGCAGACAGATACGCAGTATTTT | CASSFLSGGRQTDTQYF